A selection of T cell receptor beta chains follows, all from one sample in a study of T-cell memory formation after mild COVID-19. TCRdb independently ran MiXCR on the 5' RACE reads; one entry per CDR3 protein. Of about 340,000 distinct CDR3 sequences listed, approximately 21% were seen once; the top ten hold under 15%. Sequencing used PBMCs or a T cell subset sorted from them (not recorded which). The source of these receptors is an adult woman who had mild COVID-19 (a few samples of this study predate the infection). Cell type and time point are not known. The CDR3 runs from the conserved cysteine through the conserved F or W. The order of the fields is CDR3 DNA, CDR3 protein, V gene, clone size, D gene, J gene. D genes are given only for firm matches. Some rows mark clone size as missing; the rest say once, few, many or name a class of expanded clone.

CDR3nt: TGTGCCAGCAGCCTTGGGACAGCTAATCAGCCCCAGCATTTT; CDR3aa: CASSLGTANQPQHF; v_gene: TRBV7-9; abundance: .; d_gene: TRBD1; j_gene: TRBJ1-5
CDR3nt: TGCAGTGCTCGCGACAGCGTTAATACACCCCAGCATTTT; CDR3aa: CSARDSVNTPQHF; v_gene: TRBV20-1; abundance: .; d_gene: .; j_gene: TRBJ1-5
CDR3nt: TGTGCCTGGAGTTCGCGGGGCCGGGCAGATACGCAGTATTTT; CDR3aa: CAWSSRGRADTQYF; v_gene: TRBV30; abundance: .; d_gene: .; j_gene: TRBJ2-3
CDR3nt: TGTGCCAGCAGCCAAGATAAGCTAGCGGGAGCAGTCAATGAGCAGTTCTTC; CDR3aa: CASSQDKLAGAVNEQFF; v_gene: TRBV3-1; abundance: many; d_gene: TRBD2; j_gene: TRBJ2-1
CDR3nt: TGTGCCACCTGGACAGGGGGCGGAAACATTCAGTACTTC; CDR3aa: CATWTGGGNIQYF; v_gene: TRBV6-6; abundance: .; d_gene: TRBD1; j_gene: TRBJ2-4
CDR3nt: TGTGCCAGCAGCTACCCGGGACTAGCGTTAGAGCAGTACTTC; CDR3aa: CASSYPGLALEQYF; v_gene: TRBV7-2; abundance: .; d_gene: TRBD2; j_gene: TRBJ2-7
CDR3nt: TGTGCCAGCTCACCACCCTCGGACAGGGGGCAAACCGGGGCTTTCTTT; CDR3aa: CASSPPSDRGQTGAFF; v_gene: TRBV18; abundance: .; d_gene: TRBD1; j_gene: TRBJ1-1
CDR3nt: TGTGCCAGCAGTTTATATACGGACGGTGAAGCTTTCTTT; CDR3aa: CASSLYTDGEAFF; v_gene: TRBV12-3/TRBV12-4; abundance: .; d_gene: .; j_gene: TRBJ1-1
CDR3nt: TGCGCCAGCAGCTTGGTCCCCCTTGACAGGGTGCCTGAAGCTTTCTTT; CDR3aa: CASSLVPLDRVPEAFF; v_gene: TRBV5-1; abundance: .; d_gene: TRBD1; j_gene: TRBJ1-1
CDR3nt: TGTGCCTGGACGGAACAGGGGGCATCTGGCTACACCTTC; CDR3aa: CAWTEQGASGYTF; v_gene: TRBV30; abundance: few; d_gene: TRBD1; j_gene: TRBJ1-2
CDR3nt: TGTGCCAGCAGCTTAGCGACAGGGCAGGGCTATGGCTACACCTTC; CDR3aa: CASSLATGQGYGYTF; v_gene: TRBV7-8; abundance: few; d_gene: TRBD1; j_gene: TRBJ1-2
CDR3nt: TGTGCCAGCAGCGCAGGGGGCGACCTGTACGAGCAGTACTTC; CDR3aa: CASSAGGDLYEQYF; v_gene: TRBV9; abundance: few; d_gene: TRBD1; j_gene: TRBJ2-7
CDR3nt: TGCGCCAGCAGCTTGCAGGGACAGGGGAGAGAGACCCAGTACTTC; CDR3aa: CASSLQGQGRETQYF; v_gene: TRBV5-1; abundance: few; d_gene: TRBD1; j_gene: TRBJ2-5
CDR3nt: TGTGCCAGCAGTCCCGGGACAGACACTGAAGCTTTCTTT; CDR3aa: CASSPGTDTEAFF; v_gene: TRBV27; abundance: few; d_gene: TRBD1; j_gene: TRBJ1-1
CDR3nt: TGTGCCAGCAGCTTAGGGAACAGGGGTTATTCACCCCTCCACTTT; CDR3aa: CASSLGNRGYSPLHF; v_gene: TRBV5-4; abundance: .; d_gene: TRBD1; j_gene: TRBJ1-6
CDR3nt: TGTGCCAGCAGCCCGACTAGCGGGACCTACGAGCAGTACTTC; CDR3aa: CASSPTSGTYEQYF; v_gene: TRBV4-2; abundance: many; d_gene: TRBD2; j_gene: TRBJ2-7
CDR3nt: TGTGCCATCAGTGAGGGAAGACAGACCCCTGAGACCCAGTACTTC; CDR3aa: CAISEGRQTPETQYF; v_gene: TRBV10-3; abundance: .; d_gene: .; j_gene: TRBJ2-5
CDR3nt: TGCGCCAGCAGCTCCTTCCCGGGACAGGGCCTATTCTATGGCTACACCTTC; CDR3aa: CASSSFPGQGLFYGYTF; v_gene: TRBV5-1; abundance: .; d_gene: TRBD1; j_gene: TRBJ1-2
CDR3nt: TGCAGTGCCGGGACTACCTTCTCTGGAAACACCATATATTTT; CDR3aa: CSAGTTFSGNTIYF; v_gene: TRBV20-1; abundance: many; d_gene: .; j_gene: TRBJ1-3
CDR3nt: TGTGCCAGCAAGGAGTGGACGGATCAAGAGACCCAGTACTTC; CDR3aa: CASKEWTDQETQYF; v_gene: TRBV6-5; abundance: .; d_gene: .; j_gene: TRBJ2-5
CDR3nt: TGCGCCAGCAGCTTGGGGACAGGGATACTTGAAGCTTTCTTT; CDR3aa: CASSLGTGILEAFF; v_gene: TRBV5-1; abundance: .; d_gene: TRBD1; j_gene: TRBJ1-1
CDR3nt: TGTGCCAGCAGCTACACCGGGGCTCGAATGGGCGAGCAGTACTTC; CDR3aa: CASSYTGARMGEQYF; v_gene: TRBV5-6; abundance: .; d_gene: .; j_gene: TRBJ2-7